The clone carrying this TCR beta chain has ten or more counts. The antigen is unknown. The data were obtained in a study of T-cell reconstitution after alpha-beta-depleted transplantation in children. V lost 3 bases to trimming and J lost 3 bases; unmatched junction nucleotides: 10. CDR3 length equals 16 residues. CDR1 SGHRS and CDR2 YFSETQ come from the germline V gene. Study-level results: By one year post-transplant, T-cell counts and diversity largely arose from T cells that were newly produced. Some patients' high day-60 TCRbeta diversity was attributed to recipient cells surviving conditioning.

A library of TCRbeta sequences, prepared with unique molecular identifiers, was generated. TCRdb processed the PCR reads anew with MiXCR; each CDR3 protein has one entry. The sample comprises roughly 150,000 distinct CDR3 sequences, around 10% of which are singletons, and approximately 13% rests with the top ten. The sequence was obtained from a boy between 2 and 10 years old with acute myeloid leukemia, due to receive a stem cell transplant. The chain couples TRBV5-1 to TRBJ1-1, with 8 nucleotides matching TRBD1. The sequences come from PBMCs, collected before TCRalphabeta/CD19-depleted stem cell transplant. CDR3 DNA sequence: TGCGCCAGCAGCTCCAGATCAGGGGGCGCGGACACTGAAGCTTTCTTT. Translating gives CASSSRSGGADTEAFF.